Presented here are 23 T cell receptor beta chains from one specimen sequenced in a study of human T cells and chemical hapten exposure. TCRdb ran MiXCR on the RACE reads and lists one entry per CDR3 protein. The sample lists some 81,000 distinct CDR3 sequences, 7.5% to 9.5% occurring once. Sample time point: patch test 1, 2 weeks after DPC sensitization. The treatment denotes: therapeutic diphenylcyclopropenone sensitization with weekly scalp DPC. The input for sequencing was whole blood, taken in connection with sensitization to the hapten diphenylcyclopropenone (DPC). The receptors come from a woman in her 30s with alopecia areata. Some clones in this sample may be carry-over from other donors' samples.

This clonotype was seen more than once but under ten times. The chain combines TRBV29-1 with TRBJ2-7; TRBD1 is a possible D gene (6 bases). This CDR3 has 11 residues. In germline, CDR1 is SQVTM, CDR2 ANQGSEA. V lost 3 bases and J 4 bases, leaving 7 bases between the germline ends. For the CDR3, the DNA is TGCAGCGTTGAGGGACAATACGAGCAGTACTTC. Protein sequence: CSVEGQYEQYF.

This clonotype has just a few counts. CDR3 DNA: TGCAGTGCTAGGGGATTCACAGGGGTAGGGCAGCCCCAGCATTTT. Protein product: CSARGFTGVGQPQHF. The V call is TRBV20-1, the J call TRBJ1-5, with TRBD1 matching 7 bases. Germline trimming cut 3 bases from V and 7 bases from J; bases unmatched to any gene: 12. The CDR3 is made up of 15 amino acids. Germline assignment: CDR1 DFQATT and CDR2 SNEGSKA (reference sequence).

Many counts were recorded for this clonotype. V is TRBV7-3 and J is TRBJ2-3; tentative D call: TRBD2 (6 bases). Looked up from germline, CDR1 is SGHTA and CDR2 is FQGTGA. The CDR3 covers 15 residues. V shed 3 bases and J shed 1 base, with 11 bases lying between them. The CDR3 protein is CASSFGGAGTDTQYF. The CDR3 DNA reads as TGTGCCAGCAGCTTTGGAGGGGCTGGCACAGATACGCAGTATTTT.

This clonotype was counted between two and nine times. The chain has TRBV6-5 and TRBJ2-3; D possibly uses TRBD1 or TRBD2 (5 bases each). V gave up 6 bases and J gave up 0 bases, with 10 bases separating them. The germline gives CDR1 MNHEY, CDR2 SVGAGI. The CDR3 runs to 14 residues. CDR3 nucleotide sequence: TGTGCCAGCAGAAGGGACGCTAGCACAGATACGCAGTATTTT. It is translated as CASRRDASTDTQYF.

This clonotype has a count of ten or more. V is TRBV18 and J is TRBJ1-3; D unclear. Per the germline V gene, CDR1 is KGHSH and CDR2 is LQKENI. Trimming cost V 3 bases and J 3 bases, with 12 bases left between them. CDR3 size: 15 residues. CDR3 loop: CASSPVAGIGNTIYF. The DNA of the CDR3 is TGTGCCAGCTCACCTGTCGCGGGAATTGGAAACACCATATATTTT.

This clonotype appeared many times. The chain combines TRBV5-1 with TRBJ2-5, with no clear D. CDR1 and CDR2 from the germline V gene are SGHRS and YFSETQ. The CDR3 consists of 13 residues. Trimming stripped 0 bases from V and 1 base from J, with 4 bases between. CDR3 DNA sequence: TGCGCCAGCAGCTTGGTAGTCCAAGAGACCCAGTACTTC. Its translation: CASSLVVQETQYF.

This clonotype was detected ten times or more. The chain uses TRBV5-1 and TRBJ1-2; tentative D call: TRBD1 (5 bases). The V end lost 4 bases, the J end lost 1 base, and 11 bases lay between the germline ends. Germline V gene lookup returns CDR1 SGHRS and CDR2 YFSETQ. The CDR3 is 14 amino acids. CDR3 in DNA: TGCGCCAGCAGCCCCGATCAGGGTAACTATGGCTACACCTTC. Residues: CASSPDQGNYGYTF.

This rearrangement joins TRBV3-1 to TRBJ1-1; TRBD1 might be the D (5 bases). Germline V gene lookup returns CDR1 LGHDT and CDR2 YNNKEL (reference sequence). This CDR3 contains 14 residues. V dropped 2 bases and J dropped 6 bases, with 13 bases sitting between them. This CDR3 reads CASSQNERGAEAFF. The CDR3 DNA follows: TGTGCCAGCAGCCAAAACGAGAGGGGCGCTGAAGCTTTCTTT.

The CDR3 loop reads CASSLGGITYEQYF. DNA of the CDR3: TGCGCCAGCAGCTTGGGAGGGATAACCTACGAGCAGTACTTC. V gene TRBV5-1 combines with J gene TRBJ2-7; tentatively, D is TRBD2 (5 bases). The CDR3 sequence is 14 residues long. Germline V gene sequence: CDR1 SGHRS, CDR2 YFSETQ. V was shortened by 0 bases and J by 2 bases, with 9 bases between the two germline ends. Full variable domain (rest looked up from reference TRBV5-1 and TRBJ2-7): KAGVTQTPRYLIKTRGQQVTLSCSPISGHRSVSWYQQTPGQGLQFLFEYFSETQRNKGNFPGRFSGRQFSNSRSEMNVSTLELGDSALYLCASSLGGITYEQYFGPGTRLTVT.

V gene TRBV5-6 combines with J gene TRBJ1-1; D gene unclear. V lost 1 base and J lost 0, with 13 bases in between. Germline V gives CDR1 SGHDT, CDR2 YYEEEE. This CDR3 spans 16 amino acids. The CDR3 sequence: CASSLWLGTMNTEAFF. CDR3 nucleotide sequence: TGTGCCAGCAGCTTGTGGCTAGGTACCATGAACACTGAAGCTTTCTTT. Using reference TRBV5-6 and TRBJ1-1 for the parts outside the CDR3, the full variable domain is DAGVTQSPTHLIKTRGQQVTLRCSPKSGHDTVSWYQQALGQGPQFIFQYYEEEERQRGNFPDRFSGHQFPNYSSELNVNALLLGDSALYLCASSLWLGTMNTEAFFGQGTRLTVV.

This clonotype was found many times. The chain couples TRBV5-1 to TRBJ2-1; no clear D. Germline loops: CDR1 SGHRS, CDR2 YFSETQ. The CDR3 runs 16 residues. Trimming removed 1 base at V and 0 bases at J, with 11 bases between. CDR3: CASSLFSQGSYNEQFF. CDR3 in DNA: TGCGCCAGCAGCTTGTTTAGCCAAGGCTCCTACAATGAGCAGTTCTTC.

This clonotype was seen only a few times. The J gene is TRBJ2-3, the V gene TRBV7-3, with 7 bases identical to TRBD2. Trimming took 2 bases from V and 6 from J; bases not matched to a gene: 11. The CDR3 covers 16 residues. Germline CDR1 is SGHTA and CDR2 is FQGTGA. This CDR3 is CASSLGGSGGTDTQYF. CDR3 bases: TGTGCCAGCAGCTTAGGCGGTTCGGGGGGTACGGATACGCAGTATTTT.

This clonotype was seen repeatedly, ten times or more. The chain carries TRBV7-9 and TRBJ2-1, with 12 bases identical to TRBD2. V gave up 5 bases and J gave up 4 bases; unmatched junction bases: 6. Germline CDR1 reads SEHNR; CDR2 reads FQNEAQ (reference sequence). The CDR3 totals 16 residues. The CDR3 DNA reads TGTGCCAGCAGCCCGGGACTAGCGGGCGCATACAATGAGCAGTTCTTC. It is translated as CASSPGLAGAYNEQFF.

This clonotype showed up many times. The V gene is TRBV18, the J gene TRBJ2-2; D may be TRBD1 (7 bases). The germline CDR1 and CDR2 sequences are KGHSH and LQKENI. This CDR3 contains 15 residues. The V end lost 5 bases, the J end lost 0 bases, and 10 bases lay between the germline ends. CDR3 protein: CASSAGQTNTGELFF. The CDR3 nucleotides read TGTGCCAGCTCAGCGGGACAGACGAACACCGGGGAGCTGTTTTTT.

This clonotype came up a few times. The rearrangement links TRBV7-8 to TRBJ2-3; 8 bases are a match to TRBD1. Unmatched junction bases numbered 7, after V lost 1 base and J lost 7 bases. CDR1 and CDR2 from the germline V gene are SGHVS and FQNEAQ. The CDR3 spans 15 residues. The CDR3 spells CASSLVVRTGYTQYF. In DNA, the CDR3 is TGTGCCAGCAGCTTAGTAGTCCGGACAGGGTATACGCAGTATTTT. Filled out from reference TRBV7-8 and TRBJ2-3, the complete variable domain reads GAGVSQSPRYKVAKRGQDVALRCDPISGHVSLFWYQQALGQGPEFLTYFQNEAQLDKSGLPSDRFFAERPEGSVSTLKIQRTQQEDSAVYLCASSLVVRTGYTQYFGPGTRLTVL.

There are a few counts of this clonotype. This chain joins TRBV7-9 and TRBJ1-2; D gene ambiguous. V was clipped by 1 base and J by 4 bases, with 7 bases between them. The CDR3 runs 13 residues. The germline gives CDR1 SEHNR, CDR2 FQNEAQ (reference sequence). The CDR3 spells CASSLDGLYGYTF. CDR3 DNA: TGTGCCAGCAGCTTAGACGGACTCTATGGCTACACCTTC.

This clonotype has ten or more counts. The chain employs TRBV12-5 and TRBJ1-5, with TRBD1 identical over 7 bases. There are 13 residues in the CDR3. V shed 3 bases, J shed 7 bases, and the junction held 3 bases outside the gene matches. Per germline, CDR1 LGHNT and CDR2 FRNRAP. CDR3 sequence: CASGLQGTQPQHF. Here the CDR3 DNA reads TGTGCTAGTGGTTTACAGGGGACCCAGCCCCAGCATTTT.

This clonotype was detected only a few times. The gene calls are TRBV11-2 and TRBJ1-2, with TRBD1 matching 7 bases. After removal of 0 bases from V and 6 bases from J, the junction contained 7 bases not matched to a gene. The germline gives CDR1 SGHAT, CDR2 FQNNGV. CDR3 length: 15 residues. In nucleotides, the CDR3 is TGTGCCAGCAGCTTAGAGTCCGGGACAGCCCATGGCTACACCTTC. The encoded protein is CASSLESGTAHGYTF.

J is TRBJ2-2 and V is TRBV5-1, with D unresolved. The CDR3 is made up of 15 amino acids. CDR1 is SGHRS and CDR2 is YFSETQ in the germline V gene. V shed 0 bases and J shed 0 bases, with 6 bases lying between them. The DNA of the CDR3 is TGCGCCAGCAGCTTGGAGCCCGCGAACACCGGGGAGCTGTTTTTT. Its protein is CASSLEPANTGELFF.

The sample holds many counts of this clonotype. The V gene is TRBV18, the J gene TRBJ1-3, with D possibly matching TRBD1 (6 bases). V lost 2 bases and J lost 5, with 13 bases in between. Looked up from germline, CDR1 is KGHSH and CDR2 is LQKENI. There are 15 residues in the CDR3. CDR3 coding DNA: TGTGCCAGCTCACCAGGAACAGGGACCCGAAACACCATATATTTT. Residues: CASSPGTGTRNTIYF.

This chain joins TRBV9 and TRBJ2-5, with D hard to call. CDR1 SGDLS and CDR2 YYNGEE come from the germline V gene. This CDR3 has 13 residues. Trimming left V 3 bases short and J 5 bases short, with 11 bases between. The CDR3 sequence is CASSGATKETQYF. CDR3 sequence (DNA): TGTGCCAGCAGCGGAGCCACGAAGGAGACCCAGTACTTC.

This clonotype was observed at least ten times. The chain uses TRBV6-1 and TRBJ2-7, with TRBD1 identical over 7 bases. The CDR3 contains 13 residues. The germline V gene has CDR1 MNHNS and CDR2 SASEGT. After removal of 4 bases from V and 0 bases from J, the junction contained 0 bases not matched to a gene. The CDR3 is CASSGDSSYEQYF. The DNA for the CDR3 is TGTGCCAGCAGTGGGGACAGCTCCTACGAGCAGTACTTC.

Many counts were recorded for this clonotype. The V gene is TRBV29-1, the J gene TRBJ1-1; 7 positions agree with TRBD1. CDR1 and CDR2 (germline): SQVTM, ANQGSEA. The length of the CDR3 is 14 residues. V gave up 7 bases and J gave up 4 bases; unmatched junction bases: 12. The DNA for the CDR3 is TGCAGCGGGAGGACCCAGGGGGTAGGCACTGAAGCTTTCTTT. This codes for CSGRTQGVGTEAFF. Filled out from reference TRBV29-1 and TRBJ1-1, the complete variable domain reads SAVISQKPSRDICQRGTSLTIQCQVDSQVTMMFWYRQQPGQSLTLIATANQGSEATYESGFVIDKFPISRPNLTFSTLTVSNMSPEDSSIYLCSGRTQGVGTEAFFGQGTRLTVV.